Listed below are T cell receptor beta chains from one sample, sequenced in a study of cytomegalovirus exposure and HLA in healthy donors. Repertoires were generated with immunoSEQ multiplex PCR, while TCRdb's copy carries only in-frame clones and drops some. The sample carries approximately 70,000 clones, about 93% recorded once. The sequenced material came from PBMCs. The receptors were sampled from a woman younger than 35 in good health and CMV-seronegative. Both conserved end residues are part of each CDR3.

V	J	CDR3
TRBV7-3	TRBJ2-1	CASRGSGSSYNEQFF
TRBV5-1	TRBJ2-1	CASGRWTADNEQFF
TRBV7-8	TRBJ1-1	CASSQGGQANTEAFF
TRBV19	TRBJ2-1	CASSIDGSVEQFF
TRBV7-3	TRBJ1-1	CASSPTGRDTEAFF
TRBV5-1	TRBJ2-7	CASNQGLAGYEQYF
TRBV6-5	TRBJ1-4	CASSRATNEKLFF
TRBV5-6	TRBJ2-5	CASRAGETQYF
TRBV29-1	TRBJ1-2	CSDGGIGYTF
TRBV7-9	TRBJ2-3	CASSRTSGGATSTDTQYF
TRBV6-1	TRBJ1-1	CASRGGAYRFAEAFF
TRBV11-2	TRBJ2-5	CASSSKGGNLRETQYF
TRBV28	TRBJ1-1	CASSSRQGRTEAFF
TRBV7-3	TRBJ2-1	CASSYLSGGAREQFF
TRBV6-1	TRBJ1-4	CASRFDRATNEKLFF
TRBV7-8	TRBJ1-2	CASSLSTGGSFGYTF
TRBV19	TRBJ2-7	CASGAGQGTYEQYF
TRBV19	TRBJ1-5	CASSISGSNQPQHF
TRBV5-8	TRBJ2-1	CASSPGLARGDSYNEQFF
TRBV15	TRBJ2-1	CATSRVTGEEFF
TRBV29-1	TRBJ2-5	CSVDFRGGSETQYF
TRBV6-4	TRBJ1-1	CASRAGGNTEAFF
TRBV10-3	TRBJ1-6	CAISESRTGRDSPLHF
TRBV11-2	TRBJ2-3	CASSLVAGGLTDTQYF
TRBV27	TRBJ1-4	CASSFQGGTDRVDEKLFF
TRBV20-1	TRBJ2-7	CSCRGGYEQYF
TRBV2	TRBJ1-5	CASSSQGLGNQPQHF
TRBV6-5	TRBJ1-1	CASSYRQGWMNTEAFF
TRBV6-6	TRBJ1-6	CASFGQGNSPLHF
TRBV5-1	TRBJ1-1	CASSRPPMAGLINTEAFF
TRBV28	TRBJ1-2	CASRPSGGIYGYTF
TRBV14	TRBJ1-6	CASTPPWIRQGSYNSPLHF
TRBV11-1	TRBJ2-7	CASSHSERYYEQYF
TRBV19	TRBJ2-1	CASSIGRGGNNEQFF
TRBV28	TRBJ1-2	CASSPSTGGNYNYGYTF
TRBV19	TRBJ2-1	CASSTFTSGGAYNEQFF
TRBV6-1	TRBJ2-3	CASSYSGGSSDTQYF
TRBV28	TRBJ1-4	CASSSPRQGRSEKLFF
TRBV10-3	TRBJ1-6	CAISERGYGSPLHF
TRBV4-1	TRBJ1-5	CASSQDPAGGQPQHF
TRBV6-4	TRBJ2-7	CASSPDHTGRPSYEQYF
TRBV5-1	TRBJ2-5	CASSLASGALLQETQYF
TRBV5-1	TRBJ1-1	CASSPRGQGLNTEAFF
TRBV6-6	TRBJ1-6	CASSYSRTYNSPLHF
TRBV5-1	TRBJ2-1	CASSSQGTSGDNEQFF
TRBV5-8	TRBJ1-6	CASSSQGSSYNSPLHF
TRBV7-2	TRBJ1-4	CASSLGGGTANEKLFF
TRBV10-3	TRBJ1-2	CAISAGSFGYTF
TRBV18	TRBJ1-1	CASSPQGVGGTEAFF
TRBV29-1	TRBJ1-4	CSAGTQNEKLFF
TRBV6-5	TRBJ2-2	CASSKWTGNTGELFF
TRBV6-5	TRBJ2-7	CASRLTVGEQYF
TRBV9	TRBJ2-1	CASSARPRGFNNEQFF
TRBV27	TRBJ1-3	CASTSTAGNTIYF
TRBV13	TRBJ2-7	CASSSSSSGGYEQYF